Following are 2 T cell receptor beta chains from one sample sequenced in a study of cytomegalovirus exposure and HLA in healthy donors. Primers for the PCR totalled 60 Vbeta and 13 Jbeta. Assay: immunoSEQ multiplex PCR; the TCRdb copy retains only in-frame clones and omits some. The data show fewer than 200,000 clones, with around 83% seen just once and approximately 1.5% held by the top ten. The specimen was PBMCs. These receptors all come from a woman aged 18 to 35 in good health and CMV-seronegative.

The rearrangement links TRBV7-2 to TRBJ2-5, with 9 bases lining up with TRBD1. The CDR3 is 15 amino acids. The germline CDR1 and CDR2 sequences are SGHTA and FQGNSA. V dropped 4 bases and J dropped 7; count of bases not matched to a gene: 10. CDR3 coding DNA: TGTGCCAGCAGCTCGACAGGGGGTAGGGTTGGGACCCAGTACTTC. Translation gives CASSSTGGRVGTQYF.

The V gene is TRBV27, the J gene TRBJ2-3; D is unresolved. Trimming removed 3 bases at V and 3 bases at J, with 4 bases between. The V gene's germline CDR1 is MNHEY and CDR2 SMNVEV (reference sequence). The CDR3 spans 12 residues. CDR3 loop: CASSFTTDTQYF. The CDR3 coding sequence is TGTGCCAGCAGTTTCACTACAGATACGCAGTATTTT.